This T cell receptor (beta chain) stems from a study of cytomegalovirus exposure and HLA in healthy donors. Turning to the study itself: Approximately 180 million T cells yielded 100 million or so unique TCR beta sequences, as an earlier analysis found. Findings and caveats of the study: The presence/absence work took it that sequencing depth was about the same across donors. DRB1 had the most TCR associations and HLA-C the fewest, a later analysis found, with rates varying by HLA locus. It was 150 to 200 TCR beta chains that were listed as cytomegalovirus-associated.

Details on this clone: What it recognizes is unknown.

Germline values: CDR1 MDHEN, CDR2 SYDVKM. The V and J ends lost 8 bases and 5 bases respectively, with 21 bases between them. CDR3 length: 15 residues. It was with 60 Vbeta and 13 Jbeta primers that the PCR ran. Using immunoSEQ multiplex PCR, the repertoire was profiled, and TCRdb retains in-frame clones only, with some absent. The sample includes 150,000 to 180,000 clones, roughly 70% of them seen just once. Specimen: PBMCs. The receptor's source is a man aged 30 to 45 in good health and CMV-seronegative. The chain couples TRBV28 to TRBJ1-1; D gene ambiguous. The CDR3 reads CASLTRGQARTEAFF. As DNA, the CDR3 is TGTGCCAGCCTTACCCGCGGGCAGGCGAGGACTGAAGCTTTCTTT.